The 30 T cell receptor beta chains in this list originate from one sample, sequenced in a study of blood T cells in healthy people across ages. Primed by a sample-barcoded 5' primer and a J-beta primer mix, a second PCR proceeded for about 6 to 11 cycles. TCRdb re-called the 5' RACE reads through MiXCR, storing one row per CDR3 protein. The table has 1.5 million to 2 million distinct CDR3 sequences, under 30% seen once. What was sequenced was blood. The source of these receptors is a woman younger than 45 in good health.

The chain carries TRBV6-1 and TRBJ1-2; maybe TRBD1 (5 bases). This CDR3 has 13 amino acids. The V gene lost 4 bases and the J gene lost 8 bases, with 14 bases spanning the gap. In germline, CDR1 is MNHNS, CDR2 SASEGT. CDR3 in DNA: TGTGCCAGCAGTGGGGGGTTTAACGAGGGCTACACCTTC. Translation gives CASSGGFNEGYTF.

The chain has TRBV10-3 and TRBJ2-1; 10 nucleotides agree with TRBD2. The DNA end is more similar to TRBJ2-7, so the J call may be wrong. Germline V gives CDR1 ENHRY, CDR2 SYGVKD. This CDR3 contains 16 residues. The CDR3 region is CAIRSSGGSSYNEQYF. The DNA for the CDR3 is TGTGCCATCAGAAGTAGCGGGGGGAGCTCCTACAATGAGCAGTACTTC.

The chain employs TRBV6-6 and TRBJ1-4; no clear D gene. Germline V lookup: CDR1 MNHNY, CDR2 SVGAGI (reference sequence). V lost 2 bases to trimming and J lost 5 bases, with 9 bases between them. This CDR3 is 14 amino acids long. This chain's CDR3 is CASSYGRMNEKLFF. Here the CDR3 DNA reads TGTGCCAGCAGTTACGGGAGGATGAATGAAAAACTGTTTTTT.

The chain combines TRBV2 with TRBJ2-5; D gene uncertain. The CDR3 is 12 residues long. Between the trimmed V and J ends, which lost 8 bases and 5 bases, there was a span of 12 bases. The germline V gene has CDR1 SNHLY and CDR2 FYNNEI. The DNA of the CDR3 is TGTGCCAGCGCTGGAAGAAGGGAGACCCAGTACTTC. Translation: CASAGRRETQYF.

The chain recombines TRBV20-1 with TRBJ2-1; D remains ambiguous. The CDR3 loop spans 13 amino acids. Trimming shortened V by 4 bases and J by 0 bases, and 7 bases separated the two germline ends. CDR1 and CDR2 (germline): DFQATT, SNEGSKA (reference sequence). CDR3 sequence reads: CSAMKISYNEQFF. For the CDR3, the DNA is TGCAGTGCTATGAAGATCTCCTACAATGAGCAGTTCTTC.

This clonotype was seen a handful of times. The chain carries TRBV28 and TRBJ1-4; 10 bases map to TRBD1. The CDR3 is 15 amino acids. Germline V gene lookup returns CDR1 MDHEN and CDR2 SYDVKM. V lost 5 bases to trimming and J lost 9 bases; unmatched junction nucleotides: 9. The CDR3, as DNA: TGTGCCAGCAGTGGGGACAGGGGCCTAATGAAAAAACTGTTTTTT. Its translation is CASSGDRGLMKKLFF.

The V and J genes are TRBV2 and TRBJ1-5; tentatively, D is TRBD1 (6 bases). CDR3 length equals 15 residues. Germline CDR1 is SNHLY and CDR2 is FYNNEI. Trimming shortened V by 3 bases and J by 3 bases, and 12 bases separated the two germline ends. This CDR3 is CASSDGGGSNQPQHF. As DNA, the CDR3 is TGTGCCAGCAGTGACGGAGGGGGTTCCAATCAGCCCCAGCATTTT.

With respect to this clonotype: A much larger clone sits a single nucleotide away, making a read error possible. This chain links TRBV12-3 or TRBV12-4 with TRBJ2-5; 7 nucleotides align to TRBD2. TRBJ2-1 explains the end of the DNA better; the J call may be wrong. The CDR3 is made up of 15 amino acids. CDR3: CASSLSSGIQETQFF. The CDR3 nucleotides read TGTGCCAGCAGTTTGTCGAGCGGGATCCAAGAGACCCAGTTCTTC.

V and J are TRBV20-1 and TRBJ1-1, with a weak D call TRBD1 (6 bases). This CDR3 comprises 12 residues. Trimming took 5 bases from V and 4 from J, leaving 11 bases between them. CDR1 is DFQATT and CDR2 is SNEGSKA in the germline V gene (reference sequence). The CDR3 coding sequence is TGCAGTGCTCCACAGGGTTTCACTGAAGCTTTCTTT. Protein sequence: CSAPQGFTEAFF.

The gene calls are TRBV4-1 and TRBJ2-7, with 8 bases that match TRBD2. Germline V gives CDR1 MGHRA, CDR2 YSYEKL. CDR3 length: 16 amino acids. V trimming: 1 base; J trimming: 5 bases; junction bases outside the gene matches: 10. Written as DNA, the CDR3 is TGCGCCAGCAGCCAAGGAACGGGGGGGCCTTACAACGAGCAGTACTTC. Its translation is CASSQGTGGPYNEQYF.

Turning to this clonotype: Germline is not matched at one junction end, which may reflect a read error. The V and J genes are TRBV12-3 or TRBV12-4 and TRBJ2-3; D is perhaps TRBD1 or TRBD2 (5 bases each). This CDR3 contains 16 residues. Here the CDR3 reads CASIPPGAVRTDAQYF. The CDR3 DNA reads TGTGCCAGCATCCCCCCCGGGGCGGTGCGCACAGATGCGCAGTATTTT.

This sequence joins TRBV12-3 or TRBV12-4 and TRBJ1-1; 12 bases line up with TRBD1. This CDR3 is 16 amino acids long. Unmatched junction bases numbered 10, after V lost 6 bases and J lost 5 bases. CDR3 amino acids: CASRWDRGLDRTEAFF. The CDR3 DNA sequence: TGTGCCAGCAGATGGGACAGGGGGCTTGATCGTACTGAAGCTTTCTTT.

This chain joins TRBV5-1 and TRBJ2-3, with 13 bases fitting TRBD2. Germline V gene data show CDR1 as SGHRS and CDR2 as YFSETQ. With V trimmed by 4 bases and J by 0 bases, 11 bases remained unmatched. CDR3 length: 19 residues. The CDR3: CASSRNLMGLAGSTDTQYF. The CDR3 region has the DNA TGCGCCAGCAGCCGAAACCTTATGGGACTAGCGGGGAGCACAGATACGCAGTATTTT.

This clonotype appeared once. The chain joins TRBV6-5 to TRBJ1-2, with D perhaps TRBD1 (6 bases). This CDR3 spans 16 amino acids. Germline values: CDR1 MNHEY, CDR2 SVGAGI. The V and J ends lost 7 bases and 4 bases respectively, with 22 bases between them. The CDR3 loop is CASTKTTSGGSYGYTF. For the CDR3, the DNA is TGTGCCAGCACCAAAACGACAAGCGGGGGCTCCTATGGCTACACCTTC.

The chain uses TRBV12-3 or TRBV12-4 and TRBJ1-4; no firm D call. The CDR3 is 13 residues long. The germline V and J ends were trimmed by 2 bases and 7 bases, with 8 bases remaining between them. This CDR3 reads CASSLQSVEKLFF. CDR3 nucleotides: TGTGCCAGCAGTTTACAGAGTGTTGAAAAACTGTTTTTT.

This chain links TRBV5-1 with TRBJ1-2; D is possibly TRBD1 (6 bases). V was trimmed by 5 bases and J by 5 bases, leaving 13 bases between them. The CDR3 totals 13 residues. Germline CDR1 SGHRS, CDR2 YFSETQ. The CDR3 reads CASSFWGRYGYTF. Written as DNA, the CDR3 is TGCGCCAGCAGTTTTTGGGGGCGGTATGGCTACACCTTC. The complete variable domain, with remaining parts taken from reference TRBV5-1 and TRBJ1-2, reads KAGVTQTPRYLIKTRGQQVTLSCSPISGHRSVSWYQQTPGQGLQFLFEYFSETQRNKGNFPGRFSGRQFSNSRSEMNVSTLELGDSALYLCASSFWGRYGYTFGSGTRLTVV.

This clonotype was picked up many times. V gene TRBV12-3 or TRBV12-4 combines with J gene TRBJ1-2, with TRBD1 as a possible D gene (5 bases). This CDR3 is 12 amino acids long. Trimming took 9 bases from V and 4 from J, leaving 12 bases between them. The CDR3 spells CASTGTIYGYTF. The DNA for the CDR3 is TGTGCCAGTACCGGGACTATCTATGGCTACACCTTC.

V is TRBV12-3 or TRBV12-4 and J is TRBJ1-1; D unclear. The length of the CDR3 is 15 residues. Trimming pared 5 bases from V and 1 base from J, leaving 14 bases between. The CDR3 DNA reads TGTGCCAGCAGTCCCCCCGTGGCCGAGAACACTGAAGCTTTCTTT. As protein: CASSPPVAENTEAFF.

This clonotype was picked up a small number of times. V usage is TRBV6-6 and J usage is TRBJ2-1, with TRBD1 identical over 9 bases. The V segment lost 2 bases and the J segment 6 bases; nucleotides outside the gene matches: 8. The germline V gene has CDR1 MNHNY and CDR2 SVGAGI (reference sequence). This CDR3 contains 16 residues. CDR3 coding DNA: TGTGCCAGCAGTTACAAAGGGGACAGGGTTGGCAATGAGCAGTTCTTC. Translating it yields CASSYKGDRVGNEQFF.

Concerning this clonotype: This may be a read error, as it is one base from a much larger clone. The CDR3, as DNA: TGTGCCAGCAGACGGACGGTGTTAAATGAGCAGTACTTC. This translates into CASRRTVLNEQYF. The gene calls are TRBV12-3 or TRBV12-4 and TRBJ2-5; D is uncertain. This CDR3 region has 13 residues. V was shortened by 6 bases and J by 11 bases, with 19 bases between the two germline ends.

This clonotype has a handful of counts. The rearrangement joins TRBV7-2 to TRBJ2-7, with 7 bases aligning to TRBD2. V lost 0 bases to trimming and J lost 1 base; unmatched junction nucleotides: 3. CDR1 is SGHTA and CDR2 is FQGNSA in the germline V gene. The CDR3 has 15 residues. CDR3 DNA sequence: TGTGCCAGCAGCTTAGCCCTAGCGGCTTCCTACGAGCAGTACTTC. Its protein is CASSLALAASYEQYF.

CDR3 residues: CASSQYLSEKLFF. The DNA of the CDR3 is TGTGCCAGCAGCCAATATCTCAGTGAAAAACTGTTTTTT. The chain carries TRBV14 and TRBJ1-4; D is ambiguous. CDR3 length equals 13 residues. Germline CDR1 is SGHDN and CDR2 is FVKESK. V was clipped by 2 bases and J by 7 bases, with 8 bases between them.

V gene TRBV30 combines with J gene TRBJ2-2; TRBD1 agrees at 9 bases. The CDR3 length is 15 residues. The V gene end was trimmed by 1 base and the J gene end by 4 bases; junction bases not matched to a gene: 4. CDR1 and CDR2 (germline): GTSNPN, SVGIG (reference sequence). The CDR3 coding sequence is TGTGCCTGGAGTGCCGACAGGGGGATCACCGGGGAGCTGTTTTTT. This translates into CAWSADRGITGELFF. The full variable domain, completed using reference TRBV30 and TRBJ2-2, is SQTIHQWPATLVQPVGSPLSLECTVEGTSNPNLYWYRQAAGRGLQLLFYSVGIGQISSEVPQNLSASRPQDRQFILSSKKLLLSDSGFYLCAWSADRGITGELFFGEGSRLTVL.

This clonotype was seen more than once but under ten times. The rearrangement uses TRBV5-1 and TRBJ1-2; D perhaps matches TRBD1 (5 bases). V gave up 5 bases and J gave up 1 base, with 21 bases separating them. Germline-derived CDR1 and CDR2 are SGHRS and YFSETQ. The CDR3 has 17 residues. The chain's CDR3 is CASRFRPGVPDNYGYTF. The DNA of the CDR3 is TGCGCCAGCAGATTTCGTCCGGGGGTCCCCGATAACTATGGCTACACCTTC.

The rearrangement uses TRBV9 and TRBJ2-2; TRBD2 might be the D (6 bases). V shed 0 bases and J shed 8 bases, with 8 bases lying between them. The CDR3 is 13 amino acids. Germline CDR1 reads SGDLS; CDR2 reads YYNGEE. The CDR3 bases are TGTGCCAGCAGCGTAGCCGGGAGAGGGGAGCTGTTTTTT. Its protein is CASSVAGRGELFF. The full variable domain, in which reference TRBV9 and TRBJ2-2 provide the parts outside the CDR3, is DSGVTQTPKHLITATGQRVTLRCSPRSGDLSVYWYQQSLDQGLQFLIQYYNGEERAKGNILERFSAQQFPDLHSELNLSSLELGDSALYFCASSVAGRGELFFGEGSRLTVL.

This chain links TRBV7-9 with TRBJ1-3; D gene unclear. CDR1 and CDR2 (germline): SEHNR, FQNEAQ (reference sequence). CDR3 length: 14 amino acids. V lost 5 bases to trimming and J lost 4 bases, with 12 bases between them. The CDR3: CASSPMTPGNTIYF. CDR3 in DNA: TGTGCCAGCAGCCCGATGACACCGGGAAACACCATATATTTT.

J is TRBJ2-7 and V is TRBV4-1; D perhaps matches TRBD2 (5 bases). The CDR3 is made up of 15 amino acids. Germline loops: CDR1 MGHRA, CDR2 YSYEKL. The ends were cut back, 1 base at V and 3 bases at J, with 13 bases in the middle. For the CDR3, the DNA is TGCGCCAGCAGCCAAGGGAGGACGTTCGGCTACGAGCAGTACTTC. Translation gives CASSQGRTFGYEQYF.

V is TRBV7-2 and J is TRBJ2-7; no firm D call. This CDR3 comprises 13 residues. Trimming pared 5 bases from V and 5 bases from J, leaving 13 bases between. The germline CDR1 and CDR2 sequences are SGHTA and FQGNSA. CDR3 loop: CASSHQRAHEQYF. CDR3 bases: TGTGCCAGCAGCCATCAAAGGGCCCACGAGCAGTACTTC.

This clonotype appeared a few times. The rearrangement joins TRBV6-2 or TRBV6-3 to TRBJ1-1; no reliable D call. The CDR3 loop spans 14 amino acids. Germline V gene lookup returns CDR1 MNHEY and CDR2 SVGEGT. V was pared by 2 bases and J by 1 base, with 8 bases between. DNA for the CDR3: TGTGCCAGCAGTTACCGAGCGGGGAACACTGAAGCTTTCTTT. Its translation is CASSYRAGNTEAFF.

This clonotype occurred once. V is TRBV12-3 or TRBV12-4 and J is TRBJ1-1; D call uncertain. The CDR3 is 13 residues long. Between the trimmed V and J ends, which lost 5 bases and 1 base, there was a span of 8 bases. For the CDR3, the DNA is TGTGCCAGCAGTAGACCGGGGAACACTGAAGCTTTCTTT. Translation: CASSRPGNTEAFF.